The 13 T cell receptor beta chains below were found in one sample sequenced in a study of T cells in Graves' hyperthyroidism and ophthalmopathy. Amplified regions were TCR beta CDR3 sequences from RNA transcripts. The study used the HTBI primer set for a first-round RT-PCR of the TCR CDR3. Via MiXCR, TCRdb re-called the multiplex PCR reads, giving one row per CDR3 protein. The sample shows 490,000 or so distinct CDR3 sequences, about 22% of them seen only once. Sequenced: blood. These receptors came from a woman in her 70s with Graves' ophthalmopathy.

This clonotype was recorded at least ten times. The chain uses TRBV18 and TRBJ2-1, with 9 bases identical to TRBD1. In germline, CDR1 is KGHSH, CDR2 LQKENI. The CDR3 has 16 residues. The J segment lost 7 bases and the V segment lost 3 bases, leaving 10 bases of the junction unmatched. CDR3 in amino acids: CASSPGDRGAGNEQFF. As DNA, the CDR3 is TGTGCCAGCTCACCGGGCGACAGGGGGGCTGGTAATGAGCAGTTCTTC. Supplemented by reference TRBV18 and TRBJ2-1, the full variable domain reads NAGVMQNPRHLVRRRGQEARLRCSPMKGHSHVYWYRQLPEEGLKFMVYLQKENIIDESGMPKERFSAEFPKEGPSILRIQQVVRGDSAAYFCASSPGDRGAGNEQFFGPGTRLTVL.

Note on this clonotype: At one end, the junction sequence differs from germline, possibly due to a read error. The chain uses TRBV30 and TRBJ2-1; the D gene is possibly TRBD1 (6 bases). This CDR3 contains 15 residues. Germline V gene lookup returns CDR1 GTSNPN and CDR2 SVGIG (reference sequence). CDR3 sequence: CASQGALSSYNGQFF. In DNA form, the CDR3 reads TGTGCCTCACAGGGCGCCCTTAGCTCCTACAATGGGCAGTTCTTC.

This clonotype was seen only a few times. Sequence at one end of the junction differs from germline and may be a read error. The chain combines TRBV7-7 with TRBJ1-6; possibly TRBD1 for D (6 bases). The length of the CDR3 is 17 residues. Germline assignment: CDR1 SSHAT and CDR2 FNYEAQ (reference sequence). CDR3 amino acids: CASSLDRSSSYNSPLHF. DNA of the CDR3: TGTGCTAGCAGCTTAGACAGGTCGAGCTCCTATAATTCACCCCTCCACTTT.

J is TRBJ2-1 and V is TRBV11-2; D remains ambiguous. With 6 bases removed from V and 4 bases from J, the gap between germline ends came to 16 bases. The CDR3 runs to 15 residues. CDR1 is SGHAT and CDR2 is FQNNGV in the germline V gene. The CDR3 region is CASRTWGHLYNEQFF. CDR3 nucleotides: TGTGCCAGCAGAACCTGGGGTCACCTTTACAATGAGCAGTTCTTC.

The chain is built from TRBV7-9 and TRBJ1-1; tentatively, D is TRBD1 (6 bases). Trimming shortened V by 1 base and J by 1 base, and 16 bases separated the two germline ends. Germline CDR1 is SEHNR and CDR2 is FQNEAQ (reference sequence). The CDR3 runs 17 residues. In DNA form, the CDR3 reads TGTGCCAGCAGCTTAGTATCGGTAGGGGGTACGAACACTGAAGCTTTCTTT. Translating gives CASSLVSVGGTNTEAFF.

For this clonotype: A read error may produce the germline difference seen at one junction end. V gene TRBV5-1 combines with J gene TRBJ1-4; TRBD1 aligns across 9 bases. Looked up from germline, CDR1 is SGHRS and CDR2 is YFSETQ. This CDR3 region has 16 residues. The CDR3 loop reads CASSLKQGAGNEKLFF. The DNA of the CDR3 is TGTGCCAGCAGCTTAAAACAGGGGGCGGGTAATGAAAAACTGTTTTTT.

At least ten counts were recorded for this clonotype. The chain has TRBV6-1 and TRBJ2-7; TRBD2 matches at 10 bases. The CDR3 has 15 amino acids. Germline V gene sequence: CDR1 MNHNS, CDR2 SASEGT. The J segment lost 6 bases and the V segment lost 7 bases, leaving 12 bases of the junction unmatched. CDR3 in amino acids: CASNKGLAGASEQYF. CDR3 DNA sequence: TGTGCCAGCAACAAGGGTCTAGCGGGAGCCTCCGAGCAGTACTTC.

There are a few counts of this clonotype. V is TRBV13 and J is TRBJ1-1; D is perhaps TRBD1 (6 bases). The CDR3 is 15 amino acids. Germline values: CDR1 PRHDT, CDR2 FYEKMQ (reference sequence). The V end was cut by 5 bases, the J end by 5 bases, with 18 bases between. The CDR3: CASSPVGGSYTEAFF. The CDR3 coding sequence is TGTGCCAGCAGCCCAGTGGGGGGCAGTTATACTGAAGCTTTCTTT.

Only a few counts were recorded for this clonotype. The chain links TRBV6-2 or TRBV6-3 to TRBJ2-2; 9 bases align to TRBD2. Germline loops: CDR1 MNHEY, CDR2 SVGEGT. The V segment lost 6 bases and the J segment 1 base; nucleotides outside the gene matches: 6. There are 16 residues in the CDR3. The CDR3 is CASSDQAGGNTGELFF. CDR3 DNA sequence: TGTGCCAGCAGCGACCAAGCGGGAGGGAACACCGGGGAGCTGTTTTTT.

A few counts support this clonotype. CDR3: CASSSASGGSYEQYF. The CDR3 bases are TGTGCCAGCAGCTCTGCGAGCGGGGGGTCCTACGAGCAGTACTTC. This chain connects TRBV28 to TRBJ2-7, with 9 positions matching TRBD2. Unmatched junction bases numbered 7, after V lost 6 bases and J lost 1 base. CDR3 length: 15 residues. Germline CDR1 reads MDHEN; CDR2 reads SYDVKM.

The rearrangement links TRBV3-1 to TRBJ1-1, with unresolved D. Germline V CDR1 and CDR2: LGHDT, YNNKEL (reference sequence). There are 11 residues in the CDR3. Trimming removed 3 bases at V and 7 bases at J, with 6 bases between. CDR3 in DNA: TGTGCCAGCAGCCATTTAGATGAAGCTTTCTTT. Translation gives CASSHLDEAFF.

This clonotype was seen repeatedly, ten times or more. The J gene is TRBJ2-7, the V gene TRBV12-3 or TRBV12-4; 7 bases agree with TRBD1. V was clipped by 6 bases and J by 4 bases; unmatched bases: 9. The CDR3 is 14 residues long. Written as DNA, the CDR3 is TGTGCCAGCAGACCACAGGGGCGGTTATACGAGCAGTACTTC. Amino acids: CASRPQGRLYEQYF.

V usage is TRBV20-1 and J usage is TRBJ1-2; D not resolved. This CDR3 contains 15 residues. V was trimmed by 0 bases and J by 1 base, leaving 12 bases between them. Germline CDR1 is DFQATT and CDR2 is SNEGSKA (reference sequence). Here the CDR3 DNA reads TGCAGTGCTAGAGATCGGCGAGGGTATAACTATGGCTACACCTTC. It translates to CSARDRRGYNYGYTF.